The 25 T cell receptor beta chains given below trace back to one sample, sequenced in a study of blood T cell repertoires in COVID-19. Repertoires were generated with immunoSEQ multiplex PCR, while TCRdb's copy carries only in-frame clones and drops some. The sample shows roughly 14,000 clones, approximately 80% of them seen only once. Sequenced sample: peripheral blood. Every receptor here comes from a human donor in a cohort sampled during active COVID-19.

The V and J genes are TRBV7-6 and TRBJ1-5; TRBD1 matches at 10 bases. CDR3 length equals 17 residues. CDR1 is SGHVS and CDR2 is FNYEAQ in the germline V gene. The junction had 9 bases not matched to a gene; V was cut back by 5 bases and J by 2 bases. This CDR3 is CASSAGTGALGNQPQHF. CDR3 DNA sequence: TGTGCCAGCAGCGCCGGGACAGGGGCGCTGGGCAATCAGCCCCAGCATTTT. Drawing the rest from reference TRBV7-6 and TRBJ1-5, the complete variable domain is GAGVSQSPRYKVTKRGQDVALRCDPISGHVSLYWYRQALGQGPEFLTYFNYEAQQDKSGLPNDRFSAERPEGSISTLTIQRTEQRDSAMYRCASSAGTGALGNQPQHFGDGTRLSIL.

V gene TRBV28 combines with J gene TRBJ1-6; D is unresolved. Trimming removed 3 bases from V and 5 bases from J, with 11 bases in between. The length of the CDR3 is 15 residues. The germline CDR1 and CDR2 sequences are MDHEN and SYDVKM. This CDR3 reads CASSFLGGNNSPLHF. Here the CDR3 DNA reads TGTGCCAGCAGTTTTTTAGGAGGGAATAATTCACCCCTCCACTTT.

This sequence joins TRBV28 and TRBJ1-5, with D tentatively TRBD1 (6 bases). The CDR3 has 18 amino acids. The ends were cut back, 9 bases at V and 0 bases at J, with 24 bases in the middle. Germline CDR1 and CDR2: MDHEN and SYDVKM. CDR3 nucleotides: TGTGCCAGTCTCAAGAGGGGGGGAGGCCCAGGTAGCAATCAGCCCCAGCATTTT. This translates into CASLKRGGGPGSNQPQHF. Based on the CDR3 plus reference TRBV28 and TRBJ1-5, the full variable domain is DVKVTQSSRYLVKRTGEKVFLECVQDMDHENMFWYRQDPGLGLRLIYFSYDVKMKEKGDIPEGYSVSREKKERFSLILESASTNQTSMYLCASLKRGGGPGSNQPQHFGDGTRLSIL.

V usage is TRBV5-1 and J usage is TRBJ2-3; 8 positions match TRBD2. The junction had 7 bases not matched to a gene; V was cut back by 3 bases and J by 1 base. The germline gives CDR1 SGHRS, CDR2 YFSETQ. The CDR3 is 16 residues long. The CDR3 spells CASSSRGGPRTDTQYF. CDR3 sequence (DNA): TGCGCCAGCAGCTCACGCGGGGGGCCGCGCACAGATACGCAGTATTTT.

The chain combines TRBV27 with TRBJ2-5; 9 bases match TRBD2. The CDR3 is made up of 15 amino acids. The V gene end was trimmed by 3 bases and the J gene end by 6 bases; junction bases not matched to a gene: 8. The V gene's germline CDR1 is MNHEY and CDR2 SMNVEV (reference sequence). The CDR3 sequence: CASSFGGRAGKTQYF. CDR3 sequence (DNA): TGTGCCAGCAGTTTTGGCGGGAGGGCCGGGAAGACCCAGTACTTC.

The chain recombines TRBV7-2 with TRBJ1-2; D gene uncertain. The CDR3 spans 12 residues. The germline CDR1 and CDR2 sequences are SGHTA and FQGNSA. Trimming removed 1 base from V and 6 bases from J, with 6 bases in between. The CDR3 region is CASSLDANGYTF. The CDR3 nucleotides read TGTGCCAGCAGCTTAGATGCGAATGGCTACACCTTC. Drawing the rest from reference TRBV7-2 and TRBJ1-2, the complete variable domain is GAGVSQSPSNKVTEKGKDVELRCDPISGHTALYWYRQSLGQGLEFLIYFQGNSAPDKSGLPSDRFSAERTGGSVSTLTIQRTQQEDSAVYLCASSLDANGYTFGSGTRLTVV.

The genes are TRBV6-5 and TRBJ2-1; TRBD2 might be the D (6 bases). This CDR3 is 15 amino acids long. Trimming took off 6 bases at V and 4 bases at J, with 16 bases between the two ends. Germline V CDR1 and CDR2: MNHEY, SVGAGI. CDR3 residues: CASSPMEGRYNEQFF. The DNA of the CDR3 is TGTGCCAGCAGCCCGATGGAGGGACGGTACAATGAGCAGTTCTTC.

The CDR3 DNA is TGCAGTGCGGTAACAGCTCCCGAGCAGTACTTC. This translates into CSAVTAPEQYF. The genes are TRBV20-1 and TRBJ2-7, with unresolved D. The CDR3 is made up of 11 amino acids. Germline lookup yields CDR1 DFQATT and CDR2 SNEGSKA (reference sequence). V lost 6 bases and J lost 6, with 12 bases in between.

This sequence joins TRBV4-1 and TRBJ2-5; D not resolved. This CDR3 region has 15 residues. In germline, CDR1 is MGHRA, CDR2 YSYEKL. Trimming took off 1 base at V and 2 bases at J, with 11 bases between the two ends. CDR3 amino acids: CASSQGPGRQETQYF. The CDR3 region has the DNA TGCGCCAGCAGCCAAGGCCCAGGAAGACAAGAGACCCAGTACTTC.

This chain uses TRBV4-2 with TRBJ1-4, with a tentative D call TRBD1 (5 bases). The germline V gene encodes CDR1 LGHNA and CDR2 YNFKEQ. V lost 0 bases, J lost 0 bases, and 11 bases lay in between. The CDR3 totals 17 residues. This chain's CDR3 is CASSQDPAGATNEKLFF. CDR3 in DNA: TGTGCCAGCAGCCAAGACCCTGCGGGGGCAACTAATGAAAAACTGTTTTTT.

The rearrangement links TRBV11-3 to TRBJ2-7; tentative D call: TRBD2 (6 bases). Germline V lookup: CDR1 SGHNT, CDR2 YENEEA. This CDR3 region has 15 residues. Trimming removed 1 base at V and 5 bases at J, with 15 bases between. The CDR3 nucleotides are TGTGCCAGCAGCTTAGGCGGGGAGAGTCTTAACGAGCAGTACTTC. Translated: CASSLGGESLNEQYF. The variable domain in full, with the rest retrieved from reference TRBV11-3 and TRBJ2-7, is EAGVVQSPRYKIIEKKQPVAFWCNPISGHNTLYWYLQNLGQGPELLIRYENEEAVDDSQLPKDRFSAERLKGVDSTLKIQPAELGDSAVYLCASSLGGESLNEQYFGPGTRLTVT.

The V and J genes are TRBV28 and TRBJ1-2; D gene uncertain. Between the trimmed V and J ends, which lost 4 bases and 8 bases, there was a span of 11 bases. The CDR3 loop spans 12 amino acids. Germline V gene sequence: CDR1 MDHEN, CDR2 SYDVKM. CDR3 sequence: CASSYSLQGYTF. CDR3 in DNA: TGTGCCAGCAGTTACAGTTTGCAAGGCTACACCTTC.

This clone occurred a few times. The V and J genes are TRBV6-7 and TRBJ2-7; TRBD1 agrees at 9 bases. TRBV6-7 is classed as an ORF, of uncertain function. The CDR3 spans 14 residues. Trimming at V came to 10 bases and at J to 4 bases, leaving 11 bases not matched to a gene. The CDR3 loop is CAIETQGAKYEQYF. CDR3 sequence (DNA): TGTGCCATCGAGACACAGGGGGCTAAGTACGAGCAGTACTTC.

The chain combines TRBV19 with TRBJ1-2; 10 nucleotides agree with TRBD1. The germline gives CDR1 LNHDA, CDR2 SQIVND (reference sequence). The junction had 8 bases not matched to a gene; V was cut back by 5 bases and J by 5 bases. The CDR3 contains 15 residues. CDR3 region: CASSSRQGAVYGYTF. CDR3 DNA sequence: TGTGCCAGTAGTTCCCGACAGGGGGCCGTTTATGGCTACACCTTC.

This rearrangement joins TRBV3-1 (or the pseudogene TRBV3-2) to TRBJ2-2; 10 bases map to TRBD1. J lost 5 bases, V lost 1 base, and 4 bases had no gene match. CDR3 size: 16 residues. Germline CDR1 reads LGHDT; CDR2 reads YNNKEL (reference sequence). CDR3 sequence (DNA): TGTGCCAGCAGCCAAGGACAGGGGGCTAGAACCGGGGAGCTGTTTTTT. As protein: CASSQGQGARTGELFF.

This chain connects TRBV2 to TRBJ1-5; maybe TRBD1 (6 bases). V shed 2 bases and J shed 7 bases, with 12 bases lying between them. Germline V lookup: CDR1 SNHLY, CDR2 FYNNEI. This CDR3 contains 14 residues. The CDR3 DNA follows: TGTGCCAGCAGTGAATACAGGGTGGGGCAGCCCCAGCATTTT. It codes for CASSEYRVGQPQHF.

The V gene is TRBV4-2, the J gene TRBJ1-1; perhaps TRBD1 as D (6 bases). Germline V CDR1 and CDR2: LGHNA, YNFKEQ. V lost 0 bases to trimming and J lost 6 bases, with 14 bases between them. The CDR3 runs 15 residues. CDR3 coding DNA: TGTGCCAGCAGCCAAGAGCCCAGGGGTGTGGCTGAAGCTTTCTTT. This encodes CASSQEPRGVAEAFF.

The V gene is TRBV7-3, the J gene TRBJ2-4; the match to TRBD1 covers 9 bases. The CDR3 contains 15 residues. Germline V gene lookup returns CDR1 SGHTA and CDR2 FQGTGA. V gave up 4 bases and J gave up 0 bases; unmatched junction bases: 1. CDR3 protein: CASSSDRGAKNIQYF. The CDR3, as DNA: TGTGCCAGCAGCTCGGACAGGGGAGCCAAAAACATTCAGTACTTC. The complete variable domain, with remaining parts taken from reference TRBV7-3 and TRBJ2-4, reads GAGVSQTPSNKVTEKGKYVELRCDPISGHTALYWYRQSLGQGPEFLIYFQGTGAADDSGLPNDRFFAVRPEGSVSTLKIQRTERGDSAVYLCASSSDRGAKNIQYFGAGTRLSVL.

The CDR3 DNA reads TGTGCCAGCAGCTTTCGGCAGGGTATATTCGGCGAGCAGTACTTC. It yields the protein CASSFRQGIFGEQYF. This sequence joins TRBV11-2 and TRBJ2-7; a weak D match, TRBD1 (5 bases). V was cut by 3 bases and J by 6 bases, with 18 bases left in between. The CDR3 spans 15 residues. The germline gives CDR1 SGHAT, CDR2 FQNNGV.

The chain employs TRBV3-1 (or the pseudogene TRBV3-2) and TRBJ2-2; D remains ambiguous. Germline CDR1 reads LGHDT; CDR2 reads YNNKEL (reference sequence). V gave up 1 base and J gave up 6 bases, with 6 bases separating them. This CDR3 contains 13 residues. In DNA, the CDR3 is TGTGCCAGCAGCCAAGTAAGCGCCGGGGAGCTGTTTTTT. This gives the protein CASSQVSAGELFF.

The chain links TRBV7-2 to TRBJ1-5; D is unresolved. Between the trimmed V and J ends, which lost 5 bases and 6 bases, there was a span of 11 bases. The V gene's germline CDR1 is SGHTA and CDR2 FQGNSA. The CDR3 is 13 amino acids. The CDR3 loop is CASSPSFRQPQHF. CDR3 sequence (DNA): TGTGCCAGCAGCCCTTCGTTTCGTCAGCCCCAGCATTTT.

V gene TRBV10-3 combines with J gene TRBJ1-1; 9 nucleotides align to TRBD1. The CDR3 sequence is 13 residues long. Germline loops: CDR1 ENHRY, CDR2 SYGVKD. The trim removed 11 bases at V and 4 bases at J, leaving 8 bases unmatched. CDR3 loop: CAATGTGTTEAFF. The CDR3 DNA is TGTGCCGCCACCGGGACAGGGACCACTGAAGCTTTCTTT.

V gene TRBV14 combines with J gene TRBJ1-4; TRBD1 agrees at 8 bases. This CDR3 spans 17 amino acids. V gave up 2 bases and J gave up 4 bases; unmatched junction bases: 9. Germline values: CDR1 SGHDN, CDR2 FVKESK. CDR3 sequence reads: CASSQRVSGGLNEKLFF. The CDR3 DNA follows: TGTGCCAGCAGCCAACGGGTCTCAGGGGGCCTTAATGAAAAACTGTTTTTT.

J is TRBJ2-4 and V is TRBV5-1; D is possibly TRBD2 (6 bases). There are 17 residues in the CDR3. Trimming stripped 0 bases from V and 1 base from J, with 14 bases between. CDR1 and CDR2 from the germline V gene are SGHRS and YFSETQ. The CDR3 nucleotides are TGCGCCAGCAGCTTGGAAGTTTACGGGGGTGCCAAAAACATTCAGTACTTC. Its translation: CASSLEVYGGAKNIQYF.

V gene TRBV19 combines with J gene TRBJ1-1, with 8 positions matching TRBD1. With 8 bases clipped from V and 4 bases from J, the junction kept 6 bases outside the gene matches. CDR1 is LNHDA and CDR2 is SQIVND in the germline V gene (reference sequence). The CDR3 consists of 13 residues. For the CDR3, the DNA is TGTGCCAGTCGGGACAGGTGGAGCACTGAAGCTTTCTTT. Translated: CASRDRWSTEAFF.